This entry lists 2 T cell receptor beta chains sequenced from one sample in a study of blood T cells in healthy people across ages. PCR was performed a second time for about 7 to 12 cycles using a sample-barcoded 5' primer and a J-beta primer mix. MiXCR, run by TCRdb on the 5' RACE reads, gives a single entry per CDR3 protein. Among roughly 1,100,000 distinct CDR3 sequences, about 25% were seen once, and the ten largest hold around 0.75%. This sample was shared with a second study, whose subject was T cells of mothers and their children.

The specimen sequenced was blood. These receptor sequences come from a girl aged 2 to 10 in good health.

This chain connects TRBV19 to TRBJ2-5; the D is unclear. The better agreement between TRBJ2-1 and the DNA end casts doubt on the J call. The CDR3 is made up of 15 amino acids. Germline V CDR1 and CDR2: LNHDA, SQIVND (reference sequence). This CDR3 is CASSSGGNGPNEQFF. The CDR3, as DNA: TGTGCCAGTAGTAGTGGCGGCAATGGTCCCAATGAGCAGTTCTTC.

This sequence joins TRBV29-1 and TRBJ2-5; TRBD1 aligns across 9 bases. The end of the DNA is better explained by TRBJ2-7, so the J call may be wrong. The CDR3 contains 14 residues. Germline-derived CDR1 and CDR2 are SQVTM and ANQGSEA. The CDR3 DNA sequence: TGCAGCGTTGAAGACGAGACAGGGGGCTACGAGCAGTACTTC. Residues: CSVEDETGGYEQYF.